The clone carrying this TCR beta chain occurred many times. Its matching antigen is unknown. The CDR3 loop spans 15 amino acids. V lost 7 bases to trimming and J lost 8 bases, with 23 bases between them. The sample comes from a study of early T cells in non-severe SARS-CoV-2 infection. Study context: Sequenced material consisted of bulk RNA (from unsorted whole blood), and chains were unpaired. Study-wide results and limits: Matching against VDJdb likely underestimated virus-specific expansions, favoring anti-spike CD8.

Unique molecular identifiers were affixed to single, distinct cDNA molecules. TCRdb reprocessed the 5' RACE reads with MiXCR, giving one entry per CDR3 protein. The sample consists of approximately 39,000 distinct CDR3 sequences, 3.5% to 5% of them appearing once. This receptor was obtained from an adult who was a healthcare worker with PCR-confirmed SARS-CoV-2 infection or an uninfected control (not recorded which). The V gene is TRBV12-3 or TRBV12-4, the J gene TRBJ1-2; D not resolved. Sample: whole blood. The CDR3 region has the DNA TGTGCCAGCACTCTATCTCGGGCTATCACGAAAGGCTACACCTTC. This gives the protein CASTLSRAITKGYTF.